This T cell receptor beta chain is drawn from a study of cytomegalovirus exposure and HLA in healthy donors. Study context: Early on, a data release was issued that held about 85 million unique TCRs from HLA-typed donors. Study-wide results and caveats: A later analysis found that most CMV-associated TCR beta chains appeared HLA-restricted. Some V segments, including TRBV6-2 and TRBV6-3, were excluded as indistinguishable. Later on, an analysis showed TCR association rates differing by HLA locus, with DRB1 the most and HLA-C the fewest.

On this clone: Its antigen is still unknown.

CDR1 and CDR2 from the germline V gene are MDHEN and SYDVKM. This CDR3 comprises 15 residues. V was cut by 5 bases and J by 8 bases, with 18 bases left in between. Vbeta (60) and Jbeta (13) primers were used in the PCR. Libraries were prepared by immunoSEQ multiplex PCR; TCRdb keeps only in-frame clonotypes and omits some of them. The profile shows a few hundred thousand clones, around 80% of them singletons. This TCR came from a woman aged 55-69 years in good health and CMV-seropositive. V usage is TRBV28 and J usage is TRBJ1-4; no firm D call. The sequencing sample was made of PBMCs. The CDR3 reads CASSPRAISREKLFF. The CDR3 DNA follows: TGTGCCAGCAGTCCTCGAGCCATCTCTCGGGAAAAACTGTTTTTT.